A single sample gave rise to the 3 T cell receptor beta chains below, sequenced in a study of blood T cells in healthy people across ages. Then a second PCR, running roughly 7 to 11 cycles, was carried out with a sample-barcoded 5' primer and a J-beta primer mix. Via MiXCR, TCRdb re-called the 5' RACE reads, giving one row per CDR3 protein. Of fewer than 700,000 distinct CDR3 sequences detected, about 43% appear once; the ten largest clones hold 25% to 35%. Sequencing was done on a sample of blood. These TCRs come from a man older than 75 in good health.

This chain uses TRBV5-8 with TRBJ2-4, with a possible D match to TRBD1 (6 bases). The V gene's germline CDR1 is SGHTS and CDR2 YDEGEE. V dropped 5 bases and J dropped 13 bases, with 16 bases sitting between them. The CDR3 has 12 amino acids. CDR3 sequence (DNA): TGTGCCAGCAGGAGACAGGTTGGGGAGCAGTACTTC. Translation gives CASRRQVGEQYF.

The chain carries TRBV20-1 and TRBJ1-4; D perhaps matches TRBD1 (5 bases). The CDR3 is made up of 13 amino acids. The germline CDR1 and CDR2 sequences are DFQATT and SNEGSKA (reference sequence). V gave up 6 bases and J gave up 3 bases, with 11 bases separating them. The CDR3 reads CSATAGPNEKLFF. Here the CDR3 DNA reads TGCAGTGCCACCGCGGGGCCTAATGAAAAACTGTTTTTT.

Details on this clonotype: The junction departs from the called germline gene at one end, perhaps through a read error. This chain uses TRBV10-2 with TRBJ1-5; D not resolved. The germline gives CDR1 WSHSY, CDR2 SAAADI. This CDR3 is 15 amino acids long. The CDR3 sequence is CTSSESYSSNQPQHF. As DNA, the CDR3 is TGCACCAGCAGTGAGTCTTACAGTAGCAATCAGCCCCAGCATTTT.